These 15 T cell receptor beta chains originate from one sample sequenced in a study of brain T cells in children with intractable seizures. Sequencing used immunoSEQ multiplex PCR; TCRdb keeps in-frame clones, though not all of them. The sample lists under 150,000 clones, under 95% occurring once. Here the sequenced sample was peripheral blood, taken at surgery. The receptors were gathered from a boy in the first two years of life with hemimegalencephaly and intractable seizures.

V is TRBV2 and J is TRBJ1-1, with D unresolved. CDR3 size: 12 residues. Germline values: CDR1 SNHLY, CDR2 FYNNEI. Trimming cost V 9 bases and J 4 bases, with 12 bases left between them. The CDR3 region has the DNA TGTGCCAGTCTAAGAGTTCGCACTGAAGCTTTCTTT. It is translated as CASLRVRTEAFF.

DNA for the CDR3: TGTGCCATCAGTGAGCCAAACGGACTAGCGGGAGGTTCTCCAGATACGCAGTATTTT. Protein: CAISEPNGLAGGSPDTQYF. The chain recombines TRBV10-3 with TRBJ2-3, with 14 nucleotides matching TRBD2. The CDR3 is 19 residues long. The germline CDR1 and CDR2 sequences are ENHRY and SYGVKD. Trimming removed 2 bases from V and 4 bases from J; junction bases left unmatched: 11.

This chain links TRBV13 with TRBJ1-1; weak D call: TRBD1 (6 bases). CDR3 size: 15 residues. Germline CDR1 and CDR2: PRHDT and FYEKMQ (reference sequence). Trimming shortened V by 2 bases and J by 2 bases, and 12 bases separated the two germline ends. The CDR3 protein is CASSLYRGRNTEAFF. Here the CDR3 DNA reads TGTGCCAGCAGCTTATATCGGGGGCGAAACACTGAAGCTTTCTTT.

V gene TRBV11-3 combines with J gene TRBJ2-1; the D is unclear. Per the germline V gene, CDR1 is SGHNT and CDR2 is YENEEA. The V and J ends lost 3 bases and 0 bases respectively, with 6 bases between them. The CDR3 spans 14 residues. In DNA form, the CDR3 reads TGTGCCAGCAGCTTTGGTAGCTCCTACAATGAGCAGTTCTTC. It translates to CASSFGSSYNEQFF.

The rearrangement joins TRBV6-5 to TRBJ2-1; 10 nucleotides line up with TRBD2. The length of the CDR3 is 13 residues. Germline values: CDR1 MNHEY, CDR2 SVGAGI. V trimming: 8 bases; J trimming: 8 bases; junction bases outside the gene matches: 6. This CDR3 is CASRTSGNYEQFF. CDR3 nucleotides: TGTGCCAGCCGAACTAGCGGGAACTATGAGCAGTTCTTC.

Concerning this clone: Other DNA sequences of this sample code for an identical CDR3. The J gene is TRBJ2-5, the V gene TRBV11-2; D is unclear. The CDR3 sequence is 11 residues long. CDR1 is SGHAT and CDR2 is FQNNGV in the germline V gene. With 4 bases removed from V and 2 bases from J, the gap between germline ends came to 2 bases. CDR3 sequence (DNA): TGTGCCAGCAGCTCGCAAGAGACCCAGTACTTC. As protein: CASSSQETQYF.

J is TRBJ2-7 and V is TRBV2, with 12 bases aligning to TRBD2. The CDR3 length is 15 residues. V was pared by 8 bases and J by 5 bases, with 10 bases of the junction left unmatched. The germline CDR1 and CDR2 sequences are SNHLY and FYNNEI. CDR3 coding DNA: TGTGCCAGCGAATCCGGGACTAGCGGGTTCGACGAGCAGTACTTC. Its translation is CASESGTSGFDEQYF.

The chain is built from TRBV6-1 and TRBJ2-3, with D possibly being TRBD2 (7 bases). The V end lost 2 bases, the J end lost 2 bases, and 14 bases lay between the germline ends. Germline V gene sequence: CDR1 MNHNS, CDR2 SASEGT. CDR3 length equals 16 residues. The CDR3 DNA reads TGTGCCAGCAGTGAACGGGCGGGGGCCTCCACAGATACGCAGTATTTT. It translates to CASSERAGASTDTQYF.

The genes are TRBV6-5 and TRBJ2-7; D perhaps matches TRBD2 (5 bases). CDR3 length: 15 residues. CDR1 is MNHEY and CDR2 is SVGAGI in the germline V gene. Trimming pared 2 bases from V and 4 bases from J, leaving 15 bases between. This CDR3 is CASSYGGTKLYEQYF. The CDR3 DNA reads TGTGCCAGCAGTTACGGAGGAACCAAATTGTACGAGCAGTACTTC.

About this clone: At the DNA level, this CDR3 is encoded by other sequences in the same sample as well. The chain joins TRBV5-1 to TRBJ1-5; D is possibly TRBD1 (5 bases). This CDR3 is built from 13 residues. Germline CDR1 reads SGHRS; CDR2 reads YFSETQ. Trimming took 2 bases from V and 7 from J, leaving 10 bases between them. Written as DNA, the CDR3 is TGCGCCAGCAGCTTAGAGGGGTCCCAGCCCCAGCATTTT. This translates into CASSLEGSQPQHF.

The V and J genes are TRBV4-2 and TRBJ2-7, with 12 bases matching TRBD2. V lost 0 bases and J lost 0; bases outside the gene matches: 3. The CDR3 has 17 residues. The germline CDR1 and CDR2 sequences are LGHNA and YNFKEQ. The CDR3: CASSQESSGRASYEQYF. CDR3 sequence (DNA): TGTGCCAGCAGCCAAGAGTCTAGCGGGAGGGCCTCCTACGAGCAGTACTTC.

The chain combines TRBV6-6 with TRBJ1-6; D possibly corresponds to TRBD1 (6 bases). This CDR3 comprises 14 residues. The V end lost 10 bases, the J end lost 0 bases, and 10 bases lay between the germline ends. Germline-derived CDR1 and CDR2 are MNHNY and SVGAGI (reference sequence). The CDR3 region has the DNA TGTGCCACCAAGGGGGGCTCCTATAATTCACCCCTCCACTTT. Encoded protein: CATKGGSYNSPLHF.

This chain links TRBV24-1 with TRBJ2-5; D may be TRBD2 (5 bases). Germline CDR1 is KGHDR and CDR2 is SFDVKD. V was cut by 4 bases and J by 8 bases, with 7 bases left in between. The CDR3 is 11 amino acids. The CDR3 sequence: CATSEGSTQYF. CDR3 coding DNA: TGTGCCACCAGTGAGGGGAGCACCCAGTACTTC.

The rearrangement links TRBV7-3 to TRBJ1-2, with 8 nucleotides matching TRBD1. V shed 0 bases, J shed 7 bases, and the junction held 10 bases outside the gene matches. CDR3 size: 16 residues. The germline V gene has CDR1 SGHTA and CDR2 FQGTGA. The CDR3 is CASSLTLTGDLGGYTF. CDR3 bases: TGTGCCAGCAGCTTAACGTTGACAGGGGATTTGGGTGGCTACACCTTC. Using reference TRBV7-3 and TRBJ1-2 for the parts outside the CDR3, the full variable domain is GAGVSQTPSNKVTEKGKYVELRCDPISGHTALYWYRQSLGQGPEFLIYFQGTGAADDSGLPNDRFFAVRPEGSVSTLKIQRTERGDSAVYLCASSLTLTGDLGGYTFGSGTRLTVV.

J is TRBJ2-3 and V is TRBV25-1, with D unresolved. The germline gives CDR1 MGHDK, CDR2 SYGVNS. Trimming left V 0 bases short and J 6 bases short, with 13 bases between. The CDR3 has 15 amino acids. The DNA for the CDR3 is TGTGCCAGCAGTGAATACGTCGTTGGTGGGGATACGCAGTATTTT. It translates to CASSEYVVGGDTQYF. Using reference TRBV25-1 and TRBJ2-3 for the parts outside the CDR3, the full variable domain is EADIYQTPRYLVIGTGKKITLECSQTMGHDKMYWYQQDPGMELHLIHYSYGVNSTEKGDLSSESTVSRIRTEHFPLTLESARPSHTSQYLCASSEYVVGGDTQYFGPGTRLTVL.